One and the same sample provided the 30 T cell receptor beta chains below, sequenced in a study of T cells in Graves' hyperthyroidism and ophthalmopathy. TCR beta CDR3 regions were amplified from RNA. First-round RT-PCR with HTBI primers amplified the TCR CDR3 region. Each CDR3 protein is one row after TCRdb ran MiXCR on the multiplex PCR reads. The sample includes approximately 250,000 distinct CDR3 sequences, around 24% of them seen just once. Sequencing was performed on blood. The source is a woman between 35 and 50 years old with Graves' ophthalmopathy.

The table lists this clonotype with many counts. The chain links TRBV28 to TRBJ2-7; unclear D gene. This CDR3 is 15 amino acids long. CDR1 MDHEN and CDR2 SYDVKM come from the germline V gene. Trimming left V 6 bases short and J 2 bases short, with 17 bases between. The CDR3 DNA follows: TGTGCCAGCAGACCCTGGGGTCCCAGCCCCTACGAGCAGTACTTC. This gives the protein CASRPWGPSPYEQYF.

This clonotype was counted at least ten times. J is TRBJ1-1 and V is TRBV11-1; D remains unclear. Per the germline V gene, CDR1 is SGHAT and CDR2 is FQDESV (reference sequence). Trimming stripped 4 bases from V and 0 bases from J, with 15 bases between. The CDR3 has 16 amino acids. The DNA for the CDR3 is TGTGCCAGCAGCTGGGAGCAGAGAACAATGAACACTGAAGCTTTCTTT. Protein: CASSWEQRTMNTEAFF.

The chain uses TRBV25-1 and TRBJ2-5; perhaps TRBD2 as D (6 bases). V lost 1 base to trimming and J lost 2 bases, with 11 bases between them. The CDR3 contains 15 residues. Germline CDR1 is MGHDK and CDR2 is SYGVNS. The CDR3, as DNA: TGTGCCAGCAGTGAATTCGGCGGGGCACAAGAGACCCAGTACTTC. This gives the protein CASSEFGGAQETQYF.

J is TRBJ2-7 and V is TRBV10-3; D gene uncertain. The ends were cut back, 10 bases at V and 1 base at J, with 17 bases in the middle. Germline V gene lookup returns CDR1 ENHRY and CDR2 SYGVKD. The CDR3 runs 14 residues. The CDR3 DNA reads TGTGCCACCGCCTTAGAGGCGAAGTCCTACGAGCAGTACTTC. Residues: CATALEAKSYEQYF.

This clonotype appeared many times. The rearrangement uses TRBV20-1 and TRBJ2-7; TRBD2 matches 10 bases. Trimming at V came to 2 bases and at J to 0 bases, leaving 10 bases not matched to a gene. CDR1 and CDR2 (germline): DFQATT, SNEGSKA (reference sequence). This CDR3 has 17 amino acids. Here the CDR3 DNA reads TGCAGTGCTAGACGACACCCAAGCGGGAGGGCCTCCTACGAGCAGTACTTC. It encodes CSARRHPSGRASYEQYF.

This clonotype showed up many times. The chain uses TRBV10-3 and TRBJ2-7; weak D call: TRBD2 (5 bases). The V end lost 3 bases, the J end lost 0 bases, and 12 bases lay between the germline ends. This CDR3 spans 15 amino acids. Per the germline V gene, CDR1 is ENHRY and CDR2 is SYGVKD. The CDR3 DNA reads as TGTGCCATCAGTGACCCCGGACTTACCTCCTACGAGCAGTACTTC. Translating gives CAISDPGLTSYEQYF.

The V call is TRBV6-1, the J call TRBJ1-1; D unresolved. The CDR3 is 12 residues long. V was cut by 6 bases and J by 0 bases, with 5 bases left in between. The germline gives CDR1 MNHNS, CDR2 SASEGT. Here the CDR3 DNA reads TGTGCCAGCAGGAGTGTGAACACTGAAGCTTTCTTT. It translates to CASRSVNTEAFF.

In this sample, this clonotype turned up many times. The chain links TRBV6-5 to TRBJ2-5, with 7 bases that match TRBD2. Trimming cost V 2 bases and J 5 bases; bases outside gene matches: 8. Per the germline V gene, CDR1 is MNHEY and CDR2 is SVGAGI. The CDR3 contains 15 residues. As DNA, the CDR3 is TGTGCCAGCAGTTACAGAGAGCGGGGTGGGGAGACCCAGTACTTC. As protein: CASSYRERGGETQYF.

This clonotype was found many times. Germline is not matched at one junction end, which may reflect a read error. The CDR3 protein is CVSSFGFGEQYF. As DNA, the CDR3 is TGTGTCAGCAGTTTTGGGTTTGGGGAGCAGTACTTC. The chain uses TRBV28 and TRBJ2-7; D ambiguous. Germline CDR1 and CDR2: MDHEN and SYDVKM. The CDR3 is made up of 12 amino acids.

The gene calls are TRBV12-3 or TRBV12-4 and TRBJ1-1, with unresolved D. V lost 1 base to trimming and J lost 5 bases, with 11 bases between them. CDR3 length: 14 amino acids. For the CDR3, the DNA is TGTGCCAGCAGTTTAGAGGTTTTGGAGACTGAAGCTTTCTTT. It codes for CASSLEVLETEAFF.

This clonotype was found many times. The V gene is TRBV6-1, the J gene TRBJ2-3, with D hard to call. The CDR3 has 15 amino acids. V was trimmed by 2 bases and J by 2 bases, leaving 11 bases between them. From germline, CDR1 is MNHNS and CDR2 SASEGT. The CDR3 loop reads CASSEYHGFTDTQYF. The CDR3 coding sequence is TGTGCCAGCAGTGAATATCACGGTTTCACAGATACGCAGTATTTT.

This clonotype appeared many times. The gene calls are TRBV19 and TRBJ2-2; D remains ambiguous. V lost 5 bases, J lost 7 bases, and 8 bases lay in between. Germline assignment: CDR1 LNHDA and CDR2 SQIVND (reference sequence). CDR3 length: 12 residues. The CDR3 protein is CASSPSIGELFF. For the CDR3, the DNA is TGTGCCAGTAGTCCCAGTATCGGGGAGCTGTTTTTT. Based on the CDR3 plus reference TRBV19 and TRBJ2-2, the full variable domain is DGGITQSPKYLFRKEGQNVTLSCEQNLNHDAMYWYRQDPGQGLRLIYYSQIVNDFQKGDIAEGYSVSREKKESFPLTVTSAQKNPTAFYLCASSPSIGELFFGEGSRLTVL.

The chain has TRBV2 and TRBJ1-5; no clear D gene. Germline V lookup: CDR1 SNHLY, CDR2 FYNNEI. The CDR3 is 15 amino acids. V was clipped by 5 bases and J by 5 bases, with 16 bases between them. CDR3 sequence: CASSSGVRRDQPQHF. The CDR3 DNA is TGTGCCAGCAGTTCGGGTGTCAGGAGGGATCAGCCCCAGCATTTT.

The table lists this clonotype with many counts. V is TRBV6-5 and J is TRBJ1-1; no clear D. Germline CDR1 is MNHEY and CDR2 is SVGAGI. There are 12 residues in the CDR3. V dropped 6 bases and J dropped 8 bases, with 13 bases sitting between them. DNA for the CDR3: TGTGCCAGCAGCCTATTGGCGTACGAAGCTTTCTTT. The encoded protein is CASSLLAYEAFF.

This clonotype was recorded many times. V gene TRBV30 combines with J gene TRBJ1-2; D is unresolved. The germline gives CDR1 GTSNPN, CDR2 SVGIG (reference sequence). V lost 2 bases and J 8 bases, leaving 18 bases between the germline ends. The CDR3 loop spans 14 amino acids. DNA of the CDR3: TGTGCCTGGAGTCCAACGACACGTGGATCGGGCTACACCTTC. Translating gives CAWSPTTRGSGYTF.

This clonotype showed up many times. V and J are TRBV5-1 and TRBJ1-1; the D is unclear. The germline CDR1 and CDR2 sequences are SGHRS and YFSETQ. This CDR3 contains 16 residues. V was trimmed by 2 bases and J by 0 bases, leaving 14 bases between them. The CDR3 protein is CASSFGFTAMNTEAFF. The CDR3 DNA reads TGCGCCAGCAGCTTCGGTTTTACGGCAATGAACACTGAAGCTTTCTTT. The complete variable domain, with remaining parts taken from reference TRBV5-1 and TRBJ1-1, reads KAGVTQTPRYLIKTRGQQVTLSCSPISGHRSVSWYQQTPGQGLQFLFEYFSETQRNKGNFPGRFSGRQFSNSRSEMNVSTLELGDSALYLCASSFGFTAMNTEAFFGQGTRLTVV.

The chain links TRBV20-1 to TRBJ2-7; 11 bases are a match to TRBD2. This CDR3 has 17 amino acids. Trimming took 6 bases from V and 3 from J; bases not matched to a gene: 16. Germline-derived CDR1 and CDR2 are DFQATT and SNEGSKA (reference sequence). In DNA form, the CDR3 reads TGCAGTGCGAGCCGTTCCGGGACTAGCGGAGGGGACTACGAGCAGTACTTC. Translated, it gives CSASRSGTSGGDYEQYF.

The CDR3 loop is CASTRDYPPGAYEQYF. The CDR3 nucleotides read TGTGCCAGCACTCGGGACTACCCTCCCGGGGCCTACGAGCAGTACTTC. This chain connects TRBV6-1 to TRBJ2-7, with 7 bases matching TRBD2. The V segment lost 7 bases and the J segment 2 bases; nucleotides outside the gene matches: 14. CDR1 MNHNS and CDR2 SASEGT come from the germline V gene. The length of the CDR3 is 16 residues.

In its sample, this clonotype was seen many times. The chain has TRBV6-2 or TRBV6-3 and TRBJ2-3; TRBD2 is a possible D gene (6 bases). Germline V CDR1 and CDR2: MNHEY, SVGEGT. V lost 0 bases, J lost 4 bases, and 14 bases lay in between. This CDR3 is built from 16 residues. The CDR3 DNA is TGTGCCAGCAGTTACTCGGAGCGGGCGACGGCAGATACGCAGTATTTT. Amino acid sequence: CASSYSERATADTQYF.

This clonotype has ten or more counts. Its ends do not fully match the called genes, so a read error is possible. CDR3 bases: TGTGCCAGCCAAAGCGGGAGTGACGAGCAGCACTTC. Translated: CASQSGSDEQHF. The chain couples TRBV11-2 to TRBJ2-7, with 8 bases aligning to TRBD2. The germline V gene encodes CDR1 SGHAT and CDR2 FQNNGV. This CDR3 has 12 amino acids.

This clonotype was detected many times. The chain links TRBV27 to TRBJ2-7; 9 nucleotides agree with TRBD1. Trimming cost V 2 bases and J 6 bases; bases outside gene matches: 5. The germline gives CDR1 MNHEY, CDR2 SMNVEV (reference sequence). CDR3 length equals 14 residues. The CDR3 DNA is TGTGCCAGCAGTTTACGGGACAGGGTGAGCGAGCAGTACTTC. This codes for CASSLRDRVSEQYF.

Concerning this clonotype itself: Given a much more abundant clone one base away, this may be a read error. The chain carries TRBV6-5 and TRBJ2-7; 9 bases are shared with TRBD1. The CDR3 length is 14 residues. V lost 4 bases, J lost 3 bases, and 4 bases stayed unmatched. CDR1 is MNHEY and CDR2 is SVGAGI in the germline V gene. CDR3 sequence: CASSCSTGGYEQYF. DNA of the CDR3: TGTGCCAGCAGTTGCTCGACAGGGGGCTACGAGCAGTACTTC.

The chain uses TRBV4-3 and TRBJ1-1; D ambiguous. The V gene lost 0 bases and the J gene lost 1 base, with 9 bases spanning the gap. This CDR3 comprises 15 residues. Per the germline V gene, CDR1 is LGHNA and CDR2 is YSLEER. CDR3 protein: CASSQDHDGNTEAFF. CDR3 in DNA: TGCGCCAGCAGCCAAGACCATGACGGGAACACTGAAGCTTTCTTT.

This clonotype occurred many times. CDR3 coding DNA: TGTGCCAGCAGGCCAACAGGGGGCGGGGCGGGGGAGCAGTACTTC. Translating it yields CASRPTGGGAGEQYF. This chain joins TRBV27 and TRBJ2-7; TRBD1 agrees at 9 bases. Germline V gene data show CDR1 as MNHEY and CDR2 as SMNVEV (reference sequence). This CDR3 is built from 15 residues. V was clipped by 6 bases and J by 7 bases; unmatched bases: 13.

This clonotype was seen ten or more times. The chain recombines TRBV2 with TRBJ1-2; weak D call: TRBD1 (5 bases). The ends were cut back, 7 bases at V and 0 bases at J, with 12 bases in the middle. The CDR3 has 14 residues. Germline V gene sequence: CDR1 SNHLY, CDR2 FYNNEI. The CDR3 here is CASKNRQANYGYTF. Here the CDR3 DNA reads TGTGCCAGCAAAAACAGGCAAGCTAACTATGGCTACACCTTC.

In this sample, this clonotype turned up a few times. The rearrangement links TRBV28 to TRBJ1-1; maybe TRBD1 (6 bases). The V gene lost 4 bases and the J gene lost 5 bases, with 17 bases spanning the gap. Germline-derived CDR1 and CDR2 are MDHEN and SYDVKM. The CDR3 spans 15 residues. Here the CDR3 reads CASSSLGGARTEAFF. The CDR3 coding sequence is TGTGCCAGCAGTTCCCTAGGGGGTGCCCGGACTGAAGCTTTCTTT.

This clonotype was seen at least ten times. The chain is built from TRBV19 and TRBJ1-6; D remains ambiguous. CDR1 and CDR2 (germline): LNHDA, SQIVND (reference sequence). Trimming removed 5 bases at V and 5 bases at J, with 7 bases between. This CDR3 contains 13 residues. The CDR3: CASSRRNNSPLHF. In nucleotides, the CDR3 is TGTGCCAGTAGTCGACGGAATAATTCACCCCTCCACTTT.

This clonotype was seen at least ten times. The chain has TRBV28 and TRBJ1-1, with D uncertain. V dropped 5 bases and J dropped 3 bases, with 22 bases sitting between them. The CDR3 has 17 residues. Germline CDR1 MDHEN, CDR2 SYDVKM. CDR3 bases: TGTGCCAGCAGTCAATTTACCCGGGCCCTTGGTTACACTGAAGCTTTCTTT. This codes for CASSQFTRALGYTEAFF.

Turning to this clonotype: Compared with germline, one end of the junction differs, possibly owing to a read error. This chain connects TRBV6-1 to TRBJ2-4; D is unclear. The CDR3 is 15 amino acids. Germline CDR1 reads MNHNS; CDR2 reads SASEGT. DNA for the CDR3: TGTGCCAGCAGAGTTACCAGTGAGGCCAAAAACCTTCAGTACTTC. This gives the protein CASRVTSEAKNLQYF.

This clonotype was counted at least ten times. This chain links TRBV19 with TRBJ2-7; no clear D. With 6 bases removed from V and 0 bases from J, the gap between germline ends came to 15 bases. The germline CDR1 and CDR2 sequences are LNHDA and SQIVND (reference sequence). CDR3 length: 15 amino acids. The CDR3 loop is CASSTPGSSSYEQYF. DNA for the CDR3: TGTGCCAGTAGCACCCCGGGTTCCAGCTCCTACGAGCAGTACTTC.